This TCR beta chain was retrieved from a study of T cells in women clearing cervical HPV infection. Study summary: Case blood was drawn when the lesion was first found; control blood after infection became undetectable. Findings and caveats of the study: Repertoire richness, not evenness, was significantly elevated in CIN3+ cases versus controls.

Using immunoSEQ multiplex PCR, the repertoire was profiled, and TCRdb retains in-frame clones only, with some absent. The listing records about 31,000 clones. Comments on this clone: Its target is not known. In the same sample, other DNA sequences code for this CDR3.

The receptor was isolated from a woman between 18 and 69 years old with a cervical HPV16 infection that either progressed to CIN3+ or cleared (not recorded which). Input material: blood buffy coat.

CDR3: CASSPSTGTAYGYTF. The sequenced part of the CDR3 DNA is TGTGCCAGCAGCCCCTCGACCGGGACAGCGTATGGC. The chain is built from TRBV7-9 and TRBJ1-2, with 7 positions matching TRBD1. The read finishes 3 residues shy of the CDR3 end, and the germline J gene is used to complete it. V trimming: 5 bases; J trimming: 5 bases; junction bases outside the gene matches: 11. Per the germline V gene, CDR1 is SEHNR and CDR2 is FQNEAQ (reference sequence). The length of the CDR3 is 15 residues.